The 17 T cell receptor beta chains reported below all come from one sample, sequenced in a study of STAT5B mutations in CD4+ large granular lymphocyte leukemia. The data were produced by immunoSEQ multiplex PCR, yet TCRdb's version contains in-frame clones alone and is incomplete. The table lists 45,000 to 55,000 clones, less than 85% of them singletons. The sequenced sample was CD4+ T cells from blood buffy coats. Receptors originate from a human donor in good health.

CDR3 sequence (DNA): TGTGCCAGTAGTATCCGGACAGACTATAGCAATCAGCCCCAGCATTTT. Its translation is CASSIRTDYSNQPQHF. V gene TRBV19 combines with J gene TRBJ1-5, with D maybe TRBD1 (6 bases). The germline gives CDR1 LNHDA, CDR2 SQIVND (reference sequence). This CDR3 has 16 residues. V was shortened by 3 bases and J by 0 bases, with 12 bases between the two germline ends.

The gene calls are TRBV19 and TRBJ1-5, with D hard to call. Trimming stripped 2 bases from V and 5 bases from J, with 10 bases between. CDR3 length equals 14 residues. Germline V lookup: CDR1 LNHDA, CDR2 SQIVND (reference sequence). The chain's CDR3 is CASSIQGWDQPQHF. Written as DNA, the CDR3 is TGTGCCAGTAGTATACAAGGCTGGGATCAGCCCCAGCATTTT.

The rearrangement joins TRBV7-9 to TRBJ1-2; D gene unclear. CDR1 is SEHNR and CDR2 is FQNEAQ in the germline V gene (reference sequence). CDR3 length: 12 residues. V was shortened by 10 bases and J by 3 bases, with 12 bases between the two germline ends. The CDR3 DNA follows: TGTGCCACTGCCCTCGACGACTATGGCTACACCTTC. This gives the protein CATALDDYGYTF.

The chain employs TRBV4-1 and TRBJ1-3; D not certain. Germline CDR1 is MGHRA and CDR2 is YSYEKL. The CDR3 has 19 residues. V was cut by 0 bases and J by 1 base, with 19 bases left in between. The CDR3 protein is CASSQDSITSSGSGNTIYF. The CDR3 coding sequence is TGCGCCAGCAGCCAAGATTCGATTACTAGCAGTGGGTCTGGAAACACCATATATTTT.

This clone was counted only a few times. The rearrangement links TRBV6-1 to TRBJ1-1; D not resolved. The germline V and J ends were trimmed by 4 bases and 3 bases, with 15 bases remaining between them. This CDR3 region has 15 residues. Germline lookup yields CDR1 MNHNS and CDR2 SASEGT. The CDR3 nucleotides are TGTGCCAGCAGTGCACGCCACGGGTCGGACACTGAAGCTTTCTTT. Protein: CASSARHGSDTEAFF.

There are a few counts of this clone. The J gene is TRBJ2-2, the V gene TRBV10-3, with D maybe TRBD1 (5 bases). The CDR3 spans 14 residues. Germline-derived CDR1 and CDR2 are ENHRY and SYGVKD. Trimming took off 7 bases at V and 0 bases at J, with 9 bases between the two ends. CDR3 DNA: TGTGCCATCACCTCGACAGCGAACACCGGGGAGCTGTTTTTT. This translates into CAITSTANTGELFF.

The CDR3 sequence: CASSLDWGAAEAFF. The CDR3 DNA reads as TGTGCCAGCAGCTTAGATTGGGGGGCCGCTGAAGCTTTCTTT. The chain links TRBV7-9 to TRBJ1-1; D may be TRBD1 (6 bases). This CDR3 spans 14 amino acids. CDR1 and CDR2 (germline): SEHNR, FQNEAQ (reference sequence). V lost 1 base and J lost 6, with 12 bases in between.

The chain joins TRBV2 to TRBJ2-7; either TRBD1 or TRBD2 may supply D (5 bases each). This CDR3 comprises 14 residues. CDR1 and CDR2 (germline): SNHLY, FYNNEI. V lost 1 base, J lost 2 bases, and 9 bases lay in between. CDR3 sequence (DNA): TGTGCCAGCAGTGAAGGGGACGCAACCTACGAGCAGTACGTC. As protein: CASSEGDATYEQYV.

The rearrangement links TRBV10-3 to TRBJ2-1; 8 nucleotides align to TRBD1. The germline CDR1 and CDR2 sequences are ENHRY and SYGVKD. The CDR3 has 13 amino acids. V gave up 7 bases and J gave up 6 bases; unmatched junction bases: 5. The CDR3 nucleotides are TGTGCCATCACGGACAGGGAGGCCAATGAGCAGTTCTTC. Amino acid sequence: CAITDREANEQFF.

The rearrangement uses TRBV5-8 and TRBJ1-1; 9 nucleotides agree with TRBD1. V shed 4 bases, J shed 0 bases, and the junction held 10 bases outside the gene matches. Germline V gene lookup returns CDR1 SGHTS and CDR2 YDEGEE. The CDR3 totals 17 residues. CDR3 residues: CASSQNTGTGLNTEAFF. The CDR3 DNA reads as TGTGCCAGCAGCCAAAACACCGGGACAGGGCTGAACACTGAAGCTTTCTTT.

This clone occurred a few times. The rearrangement joins TRBV5-4 to TRBJ1-1; TRBD1 agrees at 8 bases. V dropped 4 bases and J dropped 1; count of bases not matched to a gene: 9. Per the germline V gene, CDR1 is SGHNT and CDR2 is YYREEE (reference sequence). The CDR3 has 16 residues. CDR3 nucleotides: TGTGCCAGCAGCGACATGGGGACAGGTACGAACACTGAAGCTTTCTTT. Its translation: CASSDMGTGTNTEAFF.

The CDR3 DNA reads as TGTGCCAGTAGTCTTTTCCTGGGGACAGCCATTCTCCAAGAGACCCAGTACTTC. Encoded protein: CASSLFLGTAILQETQYF. This rearrangement joins TRBV19 to TRBJ2-5, with 7 bases fitting TRBD1. Germline V gene sequence: CDR1 LNHDA, CDR2 SQIVND (reference sequence). V lost 5 bases to trimming and J lost 1 base; unmatched junction nucleotides: 16. This CDR3 has 18 amino acids.

This clone was seen a few times. This chain links TRBV18 with TRBJ1-1; weak D call: TRBD1 (5 bases). The CDR3 loop spans 15 amino acids. With 3 bases removed from V and 1 base from J, the gap between germline ends came to 12 bases. Germline CDR1 reads KGHSH; CDR2 reads LQKENI. The CDR3 region is CASSPMGTENTEAFF. CDR3 sequence (DNA): TGTGCCAGCTCACCTATGGGGACGGAGAACACTGAAGCTTTCTTT.

The CDR3 spells CASSVASGTGDSYNEQFF. The CDR3 bases are TGTGCCAGCAGCGTAGCTTCAGGGACAGGGGATTCCTACAATGAGCAGTTCTTC. The rearrangement uses TRBV9 and TRBJ2-1; 10 nucleotides line up with TRBD1. CDR3 size: 18 residues. Germline values: CDR1 SGDLS, CDR2 YYNGEE. The J segment lost 1 base and the V segment lost 0 bases, leaving 7 bases of the junction unmatched. The complete variable domain, with remaining parts taken from reference TRBV9 and TRBJ2-1, reads DSGVTQTPKHLITATGQRVTLRCSPRSGDLSVYWYQQSLDQGLQFLIQYYNGEERAKGNILERFSAQQFPDLHSELNLSSLELGDSALYFCASSVASGTGDSYNEQFFGPGTRLTVL.

The V call is TRBV6-5, the J call TRBJ2-3; D is unresolved. This CDR3 is built from 14 residues. The germline V and J ends were trimmed by 3 bases and 6 bases, with 13 bases remaining between them. Germline V gene sequence: CDR1 MNHEY, CDR2 SVGAGI. The CDR3 DNA reads as TGTGCCAGCAGTTATCTACCCGGCGTGGATACGCAGTATTTT. Protein product: CASSYLPGVDTQYF.

The rearrangement uses TRBV1 and TRBJ2-3; TRBD2 was called by the table and not checked on the DNA. TRBV1 is recorded as a pseudogene. This CDR3 contains 14 residues. As DNA, the CDR3 is TGCAACACACACGGCCCCAGCGCCCCAGATACGCAGTATTTT. This codes for CNTHGPSAPDTQYF.

V usage is TRBV7-8 and J usage is TRBJ2-7; D ambiguous. This CDR3 region has 16 residues. V lost 4 bases and J 1 base, leaving 17 bases between the germline ends. Germline CDR1 reads SGHVS; CDR2 reads FQNEAQ. The CDR3 is CASSSTGVGSSYEQYV. DNA for the CDR3: TGTGCCAGCAGCTCAACGGGTGTCGGGTCATCCTACGAGCAGTACGTC.